This T cell receptor (beta chain) was observed in a study of cytomegalovirus exposure and HLA in healthy donors. Study findings and constraints: The study assumed roughly uniform donor sequencing depth for presence/absence analyses. In a later analysis, at a false discovery rate of 0.05, approximately 15,000 TCR beta sequences matched HLA alleles. Several top significant clusters appeared, in a later analysis, to be linked to common viral pathogens.

V lost 7 bases and J 6 bases, leaving 13 bases between the germline ends. CDR1 MDHEN and CDR2 SYDVKM come from the germline V gene. The CDR3 spans 12 residues. Concerning this clone: Its target is not known.

The PCR ran on 60 Vbeta and 13 Jbeta primers. Profiling relied on immunoSEQ multiplex PCR, and the TCRdb table lists in-frame clones only, not all of them. The sample yields about 190,000 clones, roughly 76% seen once. The material sequenced was PBMCs. The sequence came from a woman in her 30s in good health and CMV-seropositive. The chain joins TRBV28 to TRBJ2-7, with no clear D. CDR3 loop: CASTGSHGEQYF. Here the CDR3 DNA reads TGTGCCAGCACCGGGTCCCACGGCGAGCAGTACTTC.